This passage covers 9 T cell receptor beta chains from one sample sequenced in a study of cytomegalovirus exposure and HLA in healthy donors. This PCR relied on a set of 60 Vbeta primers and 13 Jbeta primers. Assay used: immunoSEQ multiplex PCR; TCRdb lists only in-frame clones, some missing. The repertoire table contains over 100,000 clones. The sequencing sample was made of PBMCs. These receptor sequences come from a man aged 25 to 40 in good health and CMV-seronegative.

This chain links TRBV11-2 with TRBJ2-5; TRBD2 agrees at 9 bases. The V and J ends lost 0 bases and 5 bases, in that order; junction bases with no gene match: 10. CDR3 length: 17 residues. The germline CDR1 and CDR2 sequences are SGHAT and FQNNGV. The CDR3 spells CASSLDFASGVRETQYF. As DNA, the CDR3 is TGTGCCAGCAGCTTAGATTTCGCTAGCGGGGTACGGGAGACCCAGTACTTC.

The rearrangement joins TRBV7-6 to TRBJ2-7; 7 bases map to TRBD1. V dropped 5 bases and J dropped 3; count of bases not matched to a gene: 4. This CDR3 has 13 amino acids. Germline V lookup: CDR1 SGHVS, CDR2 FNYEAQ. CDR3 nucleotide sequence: TGTGCCAGCAGCCAGGGACAGAACTACGAGCAGTACTTC. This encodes CASSQGQNYEQYF.

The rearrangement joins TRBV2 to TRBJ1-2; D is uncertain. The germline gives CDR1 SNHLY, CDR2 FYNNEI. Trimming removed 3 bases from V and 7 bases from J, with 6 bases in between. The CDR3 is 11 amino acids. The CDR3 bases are TGTGCCAGCAGTGACCGGGTTGGCTACACCTTC. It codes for CASSDRVGYTF.

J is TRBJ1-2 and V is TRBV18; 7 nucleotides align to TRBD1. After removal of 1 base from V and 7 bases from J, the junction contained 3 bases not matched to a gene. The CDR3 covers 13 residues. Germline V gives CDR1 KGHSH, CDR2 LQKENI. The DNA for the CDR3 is TGTGCCAGCTCACCACAGGGGGCGCTTGGCTACACCTTC. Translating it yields CASSPQGALGYTF.

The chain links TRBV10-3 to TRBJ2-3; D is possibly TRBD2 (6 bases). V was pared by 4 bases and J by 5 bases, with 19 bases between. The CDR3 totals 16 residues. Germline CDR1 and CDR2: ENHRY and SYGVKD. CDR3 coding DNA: TGTGCCATCAGTGGTTCTGGGGAGGCCGTGGAAGATACGCAGTATTTT. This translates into CAISGSGEAVEDTQYF.

CDR3 sequence (DNA): TGTGCCAGCAGCTTGGGGACAAGACAAGAGACCCAGTACTTC. Residues: CASSLGTRQETQYF. V and J are TRBV5-6 and TRBJ2-5; D is perhaps TRBD1 (5 bases). CDR1 is SGHDT, CDR2 YYEEEE, per germline. This CDR3 has 14 residues. The V end lost 0 bases, the J end lost 2 bases, and 8 bases lay between the germline ends. Full variable domain (missing parts from reference TRBV5-6 and TRBJ2-5): DAGVTQSPTHLIKTRGQQVTLRCSPKSGHDTVSWYQQALGQGPQFIFQYYEEEERQRGNFPDRFSGHQFPNYSSELNVNALLLGDSALYLCASSLGTRQETQYFGPGTRLLVL.

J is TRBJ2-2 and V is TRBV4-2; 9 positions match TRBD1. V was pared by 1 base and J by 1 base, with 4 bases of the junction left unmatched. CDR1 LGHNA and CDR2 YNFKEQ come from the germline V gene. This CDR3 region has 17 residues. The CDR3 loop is CASSQVRGQGNTGELFF. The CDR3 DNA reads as TGTGCCAGCAGCCAAGTTAGGGGACAGGGGAACACCGGGGAGCTGTTTTTT.

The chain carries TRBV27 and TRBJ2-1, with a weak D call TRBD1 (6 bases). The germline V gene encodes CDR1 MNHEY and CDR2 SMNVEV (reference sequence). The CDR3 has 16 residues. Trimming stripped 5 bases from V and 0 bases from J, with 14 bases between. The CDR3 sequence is CASSLLGTTSYNEQFF. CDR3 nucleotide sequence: TGTGCCAGCAGTCTCCTCGGGACAACCTCCTACAATGAGCAGTTCTTC.

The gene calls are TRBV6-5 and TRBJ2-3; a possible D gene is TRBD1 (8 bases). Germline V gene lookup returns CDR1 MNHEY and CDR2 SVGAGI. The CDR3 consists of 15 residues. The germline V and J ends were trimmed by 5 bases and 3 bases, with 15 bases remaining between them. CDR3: CASSIHRGGTDTQYF. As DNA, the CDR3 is TGTGCCAGCAGTATTCACAGGGGGGGGACAGATACGCAGTATTTT.